This T cell receptor beta chain stems from a study of post-analysis software for immune sequencing data. Turning to the study itself: The courses of disease that were included comprised relapsing-remitting, secondary progressive and progressive-relapsing multiple sclerosis.

Unique molecular identifiers were carried by the TCR beta cDNA libraries. Researchers reported roughly 0.5 million cDNA molecules coming from roughly 0.93 to 9.6 million T cells. A single record per CDR3 protein comes from TCRdb applying MiXCR to the PCR reads. The data contain approximately 770,000 distinct CDR3 sequences, about half of them seen just once; the ten biggest clones take up around 4.7%. The study, taken as a whole, reports: In patients, TRBV5-6, TRBV5-1 and TRBV20-1 belonged to five or six TRBV segments found more frequently than in controls. Versus controls, multiple sclerosis patients showed significantly lower diversity (normalized Chao1). By F measure, strong co-clustering occurred among samples prepared in the same batch.

Points on this clonotype: What it binds is not known.

Germline assignment: CDR1 DFQATT and CDR2 SNEGSKA (reference sequence). This CDR3 comprises 13 residues. With 3 bases removed from V and 3 bases from J, the gap between germline ends came to 12 bases. This TCR was recovered from a girl between 5 and 17 years old with multiple sclerosis. What was sequenced was blood. The rearrangement links TRBV20-1 to TRBJ2-7; D is ambiguous. CDR3 amino acids: CSASPRYRYEQYF. In DNA form, the CDR3 reads TGCAGTGCTAGCCCCCGGTACCGCTACGAGCAGTACTTC.